Following are 23 T cell receptor beta chains from one sample sequenced in a study of cytomegalovirus exposure and HLA in healthy donors. Primers: 60 Vbeta forward and 13 Jbeta reverse. This table comes from immunoSEQ multiplex PCR, and its TCRdb copy is limited to in-frame clones, with some not included. The sample lists about 100,000 clones; approximately 81% were seen once. The material sequenced was PBMCs. Every receptor here comes from a female donor in good health and CMV-seropositive.

This chain joins TRBV6-6 and TRBJ1-6; 8 bases agree with TRBD1. After removal of 0 bases from V and 12 bases from J, the junction contained 10 bases not matched to a gene. The length of the CDR3 is 16 residues. Germline values: CDR1 MNHNY, CDR2 SVGAGI (reference sequence). CDR3 DNA: TGTGCCAGCAGTTACTCGATCGGACAGGGCTCTGGACCCCTCCACTTT. It is translated as CASSYSIGQGSGPLHF.

Turning to this clone: Different DNA sequences within this sample yield the same CDR3. The chain uses TRBV7-2 and TRBJ1-4; weak D call: TRBD1 (6 bases). V lost 0 bases, J lost 7 bases, and 6 bases lay in between. This CDR3 is 13 amino acids long. Germline CDR1 reads SGHTA; CDR2 reads FQGNSA. CDR3 region: CASSLAGGEKLFF. The CDR3 nucleotides are TGTGCCAGCAGCTTAGCAGGGGGTGAAAAACTGTTTTTT.

As regards this clone: Sequence at one end of the junction differs from germline and may be a read error. V usage is TRBV6-5 and J usage is TRBJ2-7; TRBD1 matches at 8 bases. This CDR3 comprises 14 residues. Germline CDR1 and CDR2: MNHEY and SVGAGI. CDR3 residues: CASRRGQGAPLIHF. For the CDR3, the DNA is TGTGCCAGTAGAAGAGGGCAGGGGGCCCCTTTGATTCACTTC.

The V call is TRBV21-1, the J call TRBJ1-2; TRBD1 is taken as the D call from the table, unchecked against the DNA. TRBV21-1 corresponds to a pseudogene. The CDR3 is 16 residues long. In nucleotides, the CDR3 is TGTGCCAGCAGCGCCCGGACAGGTCCTTACTTCTATGGCTACACCTTC. This sequence encodes CASSARTGPYFYGYTF.

The rearrangement uses TRBV6-6 and TRBJ1-1; D is unresolved. The CDR3 runs to 15 residues. Per the germline V gene, CDR1 is MNHNY and CDR2 is SVGAGI (reference sequence). V shed 0 bases and J shed 0 bases, with 8 bases lying between them. For the CDR3, the DNA is TGTGCCAGCAGTTACTCTCGGGGATTGAACACTGAAGCTTTCTTT. It encodes CASSYSRGLNTEAFF.

The chain recombines TRBV7-9 with TRBJ2-3; the D is unclear. With 5 bases removed from V and 5 bases from J, the gap between germline ends came to 14 bases. CDR3 size: 14 residues. The V gene's germline CDR1 is SEHNR and CDR2 FQNEAQ (reference sequence). This CDR3 is CASSPYQPQDTQYF. Here the CDR3 DNA reads TGTGCCAGCAGCCCCTACCAACCCCAAGATACGCAGTATTTT. Full variable domain (outside the CDR3, taken from reference TRBV7-9 and TRBJ2-3): DTGVSQNPRHKITKRGQNVTFRCDPISEHNRLYWYRQTLGQGPEFLTYFQNEAQLEKSRLLSDRFSAERPKGSFSTLEIQRTEQGDSAMYLCASSPYQPQDTQYFGPGTRLTVL.

The chain uses TRBV4-2 and TRBJ1-2, with 8 bases fitting TRBD1. CDR3 size: 15 residues. Per the germline V gene, CDR1 is LGHNA and CDR2 is YNFKEQ. Trimming took 1 base from V and 6 from J; bases not matched to a gene: 7. CDR3 coding DNA: TGTGCCAGCAGCCAAGGGTCAGGGGGCGCGGATGGCTACACCTTC. This codes for CASSQGSGGADGYTF.

V gene TRBV9 combines with J gene TRBJ1-5; 7 bases are a match to TRBD1. V shed 3 bases and J 4 bases; nucleotides not matched to a gene: 4. This CDR3 comprises 14 residues. Germline loops: CDR1 SGDLS, CDR2 YYNGEE. Here the CDR3 DNA reads TGTGCCAGCAGCGCGACAGGGAAAAATCAGCCCCAGCATTTT. Translation: CASSATGKNQPQHF.

The chain is built from TRBV5-4 and TRBJ1-1; D uncertain. With 1 base removed from V and 4 bases from J, the gap between germline ends came to 8 bases. Germline CDR1 SGHNT, CDR2 YYREEE (reference sequence). This CDR3 has 13 residues. CDR3 bases: TGTGCCAGCAGCTTGTCCGTGCGCACTGAAGCTTTCTTT. This sequence encodes CASSLSVRTEAFF.

The chain has TRBV10-2 and TRBJ1-1; maybe TRBD1 (6 bases). V lost 7 bases to trimming and J lost 6 bases, with 18 bases between them. Germline V gene data show CDR1 as WSHSY and CDR2 as SAAADI. The length of the CDR3 is 14 residues. CDR3 loop: CASTLQGMSPEAFF. The CDR3 DNA reads TGCGCCAGCACCCTACAGGGTATGTCTCCTGAAGCTTTCTTT.

The gene calls are TRBV6-6 and TRBJ2-7, with D hard to call. V was shortened by 5 bases and J by 1 base, with 15 bases between the two germline ends. In germline, CDR1 is MNHNY, CDR2 SVGAGI (reference sequence). The CDR3 totals 15 residues. DNA of the CDR3: TGTGCCAGCAGTCTCCCAGGCGCTCAGTCCTACGAGCAGTACTTC. This gives the protein CASSLPGAQSYEQYF.

The chain has TRBV7-6 and TRBJ2-2; a possible D gene is TRBD1 (6 bases). The CDR3 is 14 amino acids. CDR1 and CDR2 (germline): SGHVS, FNYEAQ. V lost 4 bases to trimming and J lost 3 bases, with 9 bases between them. This CDR3 reads CASSYRVDTGELFF. The CDR3 region has the DNA TGTGCCAGCAGCTACAGGGTAGACACCGGGGAGCTGTTTTTT.

The J gene is TRBJ2-7, the V gene TRBV5-6; D gene unclear. V lost 0 bases to trimming and J lost 6 bases, with 10 bases between them. Germline values: CDR1 SGHDT, CDR2 YYEEEE. CDR3 length equals 13 residues. The CDR3 bases are TGTGCCAGCAGCTTGGCATCGTGGGCCGAGCAGTACTTC. This codes for CASSLASWAEQYF.

The V and J genes are TRBV28 and TRBJ2-7; no clear D. Germline V gives CDR1 MDHEN, CDR2 SYDVKM. The CDR3 loop spans 14 amino acids. V was pared by 2 bases and J by 0 bases, with 8 bases between. As DNA, the CDR3 is TGTGCCAGCAGTTTAGGGCAGCACTCCTACGAGCAGTACTTC. Translation gives CASSLGQHSYEQYF.

This clone was seen only once. This sequence joins TRBV6-5 and TRBJ1-6; the D is unclear. The CDR3 consists of 15 residues. Trimming took 4 bases from V and 9 from J, leaving 16 bases between them. Germline V gene sequence: CDR1 MNHEY, CDR2 SVGAGI. CDR3 amino acids: CASSWLAGRASPLHF. CDR3 DNA sequence: TGTGCCAGCAGTTGGCTGGCCGGGCGGGCTTCACCCCTCCACTTT.

This clone has more than one count but fewer than ten. This chain joins TRBV4-1 and TRBJ1-5; D might be TRBD1 (6 bases). The CDR3 has 16 amino acids. V was clipped by 0 bases and J by 3 bases, with 12 bases between them. Germline CDR1 reads MGHRA; CDR2 reads YSYEKL. The CDR3 nucleotides are TGCGCCAGCAGCCAAGATCGGCCAGGGGTCAATCAGCCCCAGCATTTT. Translating it yields CASSQDRPGVNQPQHF.

The gene calls are TRBV2 and TRBJ2-7, with 7 bases identical to TRBD1. The ends lost 6 bases at V and 2 bases at J; junction bases unmatched: 10. The germline V gene has CDR1 SNHLY and CDR2 FYNNEI. The CDR3 extends over 15 amino acids. CDR3 sequence (DNA): TGTGCCAGCAGGCAACAGGGGCAAACCACCTACGAGCAGTACTTC. Translation gives CASRQQGQTTYEQYF.

The chain combines TRBV7-9 with TRBJ2-3; possible D gene TRBD2, 5 bases. Germline CDR1 SEHNR, CDR2 FQNEAQ (reference sequence). This CDR3 region has 13 residues. The ends were cut back, 5 bases at V and 5 bases at J, with 11 bases in the middle. CDR3 sequence (DNA): TGTGCCAGCAGCCTTGGACTCGTAGATACGCAGTATTTT. Translated, it gives CASSLGLVDTQYF.

In this sample, this clone turned up once. The rearrangement joins TRBV7-2 to TRBJ2-2; 8 positions agree with TRBD1. Germline V gene data show CDR1 as SGHTA and CDR2 as FQGNSA. Losses at the gene ends were 4 bases for V and 2 bases for J; bases not matched to a gene: 6. This CDR3 region has 16 residues. CDR3 amino acids: CASSSQGQANTGELFF. As DNA, the CDR3 is TGTGCCAGCAGCTCCCAGGGACAGGCCAACACCGGGGAGCTGTTTTTT.

This rearrangement joins TRBV5-4 to TRBJ1-1; a possible D gene is TRBD1 (5 bases). Trimming removed 3 bases at V and 4 bases at J, with 13 bases between. The germline V gene encodes CDR1 SGHNT and CDR2 YYREEE (reference sequence). The CDR3 loop spans 14 amino acids. Here the CDR3 reads CASSSGKWGTEAFF. CDR3 bases: TGTGCCAGCAGCTCAGGGAAGTGGGGCACTGAAGCTTTCTTT.

V is TRBV6-1 and J is TRBJ1-5, with a weak D call TRBD1 (6 bases). CDR1 MNHNS and CDR2 SASEGT come from the germline V gene. V was cut by 5 bases and J by 0 bases, with 11 bases left in between. CDR3 length: 15 amino acids. The CDR3 DNA sequence: TGTGCCAGCAGTCGGACAGACTATAGCAATCAGCCCCAGCATTTT. Translating gives CASSRTDYSNQPQHF.

This clone was counted a few times. The chain carries TRBV27 and TRBJ1-5; D remains ambiguous. The ends were cut back, 0 bases at V and 1 base at J, with 7 bases in the middle. The CDR3 length is 15 residues. Germline V CDR1 and CDR2: MNHEY, SMNVEV (reference sequence). Here the CDR3 reads CASSLSGVSNQPQHF. DNA for the CDR3: TGTGCCAGCAGTTTATCCGGGGTGAGCAATCAGCCCCAGCATTTT.

This clone was counted between two and nine times. The chain is built from TRBV6-6 and TRBJ2-3; D is uncertain. Per the germline V gene, CDR1 is MNHNY and CDR2 is SVGAGI (reference sequence). V was trimmed by 6 bases and J by 2 bases, leaving 9 bases between them. This CDR3 spans 13 amino acids. CDR3 region: CASRTTFTDTQYF. CDR3 sequence (DNA): TGTGCCAGCAGAACTACCTTCACAGATACGCAGTATTTT.